Detailed here is one T cell receptor beta chain. What it recognizes is unknown. This sample is drawn from a study of cytomegalovirus exposure and HLA in healthy donors. Overall study results and limits: Later work found that TCR association rates differed between HLA loci; DRB1 had the most and HLA-C the fewest. There were some public TCRs occurring in many donors, but most TCR sequences were rare. 16,951 TCR beta sequences were associated with HLA alleles at 0.05 false discovery rate in a later analysis. In an earlier analysis, in some 540 donors, most V segments appeared productive either ~90% or ~30% of the time.

After removal of 5 bases from V and 1 base from J, the junction contained 5 bases not matched to a gene. The CDR3 covers 15 residues. Germline assignment: CDR1 SGHVS and CDR2 FQNEAQ. With 60 Vbeta and 13 Jbeta primers, the PCR was carried out. Assay: immunoSEQ multiplex PCR; the TCRdb copy retains only in-frame clones and omits some. The sample includes fewer than 200,000 clones, over 60% seen only once; the top ten take approximately 1.4%. This TCR derives from a girl aged 10 to 17 in good health and CMV-seronegative. Sequencing was carried out using PBMCs. The chain carries TRBV7-8 and TRBJ2-3; 8 bases fit TRBD2. The DNA for the CDR3 is TGTGCCAGCAGCGCCGCGGGGGGCCGCACAGATACGCAGTATTTT. Translating it yields CASSAAGGRTDTQYF.